This T cell receptor (beta chain) stems from a study of cytomegalovirus exposure and HLA in healthy donors. Study at large: Earlier findings included 117 million unique TCR beta sequences obtained from 150 million to 200 million T cells. Study-level points and caveats: Available immune exposure information covered CMV serostatus only. Being indistinguishable, some V segments were excluded, TRBV6-2 and TRBV6-3 among them. It was in a later analysis that TCR association rates were seen to vary by HLA locus, highest for DRB1 and lowest for HLA-C.

Primers: 60 Vbeta forward and 13 Jbeta reverse. Sequencing was performed with immunoSEQ multiplex PCR; in TCRdb, only in-frame clones are kept and a portion is missing. The sample has about 190,000 clones, more than 60% seen once. Worth noting for this clone: Its antigen is as yet unknown.

CDR3 size: 17 residues. Germline CDR1 reads LGHNA; CDR2 reads YSLEER. V lost 0 bases to trimming and J lost 7 bases, with 19 bases between them. Sequencing was carried out using PBMCs. This chain links TRBV4-3 with TRBJ1-3, with a tentative D call TRBD1 (5 bases). This receptor was obtained from a woman between 25 and 40 years old in good health and CMV-seropositive. CDR3 DNA sequence: TGCGCCAGCAGCCAAGATCCCCCCGCCAGGGTCGCGAACACCATATATTTT. It is translated as CASSQDPPARVANTIYF.